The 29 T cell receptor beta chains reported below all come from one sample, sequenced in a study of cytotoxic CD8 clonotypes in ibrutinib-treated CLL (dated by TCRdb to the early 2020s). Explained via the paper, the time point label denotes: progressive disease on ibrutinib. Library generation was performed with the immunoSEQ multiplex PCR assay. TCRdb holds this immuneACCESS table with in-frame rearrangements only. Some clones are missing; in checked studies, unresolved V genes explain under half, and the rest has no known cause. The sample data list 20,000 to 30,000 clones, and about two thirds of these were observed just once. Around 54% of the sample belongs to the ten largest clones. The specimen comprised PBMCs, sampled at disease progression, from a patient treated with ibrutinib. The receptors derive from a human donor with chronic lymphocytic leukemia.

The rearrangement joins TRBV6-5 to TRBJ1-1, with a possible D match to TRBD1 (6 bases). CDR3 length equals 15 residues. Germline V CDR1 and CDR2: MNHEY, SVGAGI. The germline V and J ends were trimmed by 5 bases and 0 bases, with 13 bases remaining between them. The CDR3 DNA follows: TGTGCCAGCAGTGGGGACATTCCATTGAACACTGAAGCTTTCTTT. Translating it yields CASSGDIPLNTEAFF.

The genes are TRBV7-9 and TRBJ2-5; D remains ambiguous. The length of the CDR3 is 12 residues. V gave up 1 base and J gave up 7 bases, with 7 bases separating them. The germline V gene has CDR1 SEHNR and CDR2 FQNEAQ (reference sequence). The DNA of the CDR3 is TGTGCCAGCAGCTTAGATGGCGGGACCCAGTACTTC. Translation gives CASSLDGGTQYF. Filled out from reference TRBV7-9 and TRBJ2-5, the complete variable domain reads DTGVSQNPRHKITKRGQNVTFRCDPISEHNRLYWYRQTLGQGPEFLTYFQNEAQLEKSRLLSDRFSAERPKGSFSTLEIQRTEQGDSAMYLCASSLDGGTQYFGPGTRLLVL.

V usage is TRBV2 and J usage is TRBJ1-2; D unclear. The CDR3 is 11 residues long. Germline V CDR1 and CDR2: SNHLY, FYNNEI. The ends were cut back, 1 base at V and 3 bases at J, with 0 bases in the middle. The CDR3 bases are TGTGCCAGCAGTGAAGACTATGGCTACACCTTC. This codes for CASSEDYGYTF.

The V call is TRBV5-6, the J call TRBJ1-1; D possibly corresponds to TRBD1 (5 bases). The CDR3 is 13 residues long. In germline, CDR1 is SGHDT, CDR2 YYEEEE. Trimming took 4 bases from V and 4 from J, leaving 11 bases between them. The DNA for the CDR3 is TGTGCCAGCAGCCTACAGGAAAGCACTGAAGCTTTCTTT. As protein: CASSLQESTEAFF.

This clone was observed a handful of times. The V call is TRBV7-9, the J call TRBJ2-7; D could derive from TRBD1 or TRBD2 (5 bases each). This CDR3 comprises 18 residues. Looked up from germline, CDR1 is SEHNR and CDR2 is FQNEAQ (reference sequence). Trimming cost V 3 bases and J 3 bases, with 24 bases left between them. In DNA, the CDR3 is TGTGCCAGCAGCTTGTTTACAACCGGTGCCGGGACCCTCTACGAGCAGTACTTC. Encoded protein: CASSLFTTGAGTLYEQYF.

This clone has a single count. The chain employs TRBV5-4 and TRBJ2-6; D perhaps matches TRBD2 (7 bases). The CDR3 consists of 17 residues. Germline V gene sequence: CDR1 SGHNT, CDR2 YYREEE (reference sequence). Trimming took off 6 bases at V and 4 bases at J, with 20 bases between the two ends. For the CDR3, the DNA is TGTGCCAGCACCCCCCCGGGGGGCGGTTCCGGGGCCAACGTCCTGACTTTC. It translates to CASTPPGGGSGANVLTF.

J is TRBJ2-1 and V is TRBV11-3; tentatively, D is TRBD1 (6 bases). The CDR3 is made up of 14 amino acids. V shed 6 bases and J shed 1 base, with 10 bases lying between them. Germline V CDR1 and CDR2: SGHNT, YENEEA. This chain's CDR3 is CASSRGSSYNEQFF. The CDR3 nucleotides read TGTGCCAGCAGTAGGGGGTCATCCTACAATGAGCAGTTCTTC. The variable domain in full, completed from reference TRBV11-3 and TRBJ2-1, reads EAGVVQSPRYKIIEKKQPVAFWCNPISGHNTLYWYLQNLGQGPELLIRYENEEAVDDSQLPKDRFSAERLKGVDSTLKIQPAELGDSAVYLCASSRGSSYNEQFFGPGTRLTVL.

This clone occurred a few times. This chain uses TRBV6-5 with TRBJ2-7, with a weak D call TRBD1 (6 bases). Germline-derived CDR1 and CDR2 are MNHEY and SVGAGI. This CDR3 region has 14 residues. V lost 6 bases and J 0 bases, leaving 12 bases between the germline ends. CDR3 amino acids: CASRRHRDSYEQYF. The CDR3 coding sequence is TGTGCCAGCAGACGACACAGGGACTCCTACGAGCAGTACTTC.

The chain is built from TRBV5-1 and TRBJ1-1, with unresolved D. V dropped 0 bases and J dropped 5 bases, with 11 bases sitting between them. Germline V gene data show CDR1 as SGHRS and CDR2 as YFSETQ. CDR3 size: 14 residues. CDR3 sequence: CASSLDASPTEAFF. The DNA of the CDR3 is TGCGCCAGCAGCTTGGACGCTAGCCCGACTGAAGCTTTCTTT.

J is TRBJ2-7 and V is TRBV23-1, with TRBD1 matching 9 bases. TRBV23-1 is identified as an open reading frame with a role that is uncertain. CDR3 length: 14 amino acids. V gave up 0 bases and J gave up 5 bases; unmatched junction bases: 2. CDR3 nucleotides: TGCGCCAGCAGTCAATCAACAGGGGGCAACGAGCAGTACTTC. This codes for CASSQSTGGNEQYF.

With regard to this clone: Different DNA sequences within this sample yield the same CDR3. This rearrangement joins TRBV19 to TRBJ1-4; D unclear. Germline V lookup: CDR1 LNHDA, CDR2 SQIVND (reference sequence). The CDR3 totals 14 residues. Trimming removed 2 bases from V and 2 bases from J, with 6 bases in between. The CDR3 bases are TGTGCCAGTAGTATAAGCGGGACTAATGAAAAACTGTTTTTT. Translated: CASSISGTNEKLFF.

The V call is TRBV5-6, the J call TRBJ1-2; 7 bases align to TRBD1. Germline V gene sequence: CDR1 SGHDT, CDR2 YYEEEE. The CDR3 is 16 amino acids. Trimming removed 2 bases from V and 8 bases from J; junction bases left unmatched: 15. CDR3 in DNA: TGTGCCAGCAGCTTTGGACTCACAGGGGTTACGAGGGGCTACACCTTC. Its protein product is CASSFGLTGVTRGYTF.

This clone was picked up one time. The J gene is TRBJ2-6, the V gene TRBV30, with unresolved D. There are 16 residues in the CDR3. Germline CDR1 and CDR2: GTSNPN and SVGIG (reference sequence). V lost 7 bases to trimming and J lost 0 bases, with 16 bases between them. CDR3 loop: CASSGQVTSGANVLTF. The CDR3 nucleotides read TGTGCCTCCTCCGGGCAGGTCACCTCTGGGGCCAACGTCCTGACTTTC.

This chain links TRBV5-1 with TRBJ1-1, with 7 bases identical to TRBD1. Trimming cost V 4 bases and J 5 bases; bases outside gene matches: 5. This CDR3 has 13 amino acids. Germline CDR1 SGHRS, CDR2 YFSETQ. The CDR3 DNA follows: TGCGCCAGCAGCGAGGGACAGCGAACTGAAGCTTTCTTT. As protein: CASSEGQRTEAFF.

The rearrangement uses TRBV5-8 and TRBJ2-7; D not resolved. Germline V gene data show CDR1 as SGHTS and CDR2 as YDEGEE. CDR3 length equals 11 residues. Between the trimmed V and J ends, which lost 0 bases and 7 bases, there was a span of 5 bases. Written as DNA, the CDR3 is TGTGCCAGCAGCTTGGTTGATGAGCAGTACTTC. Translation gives CASSLVDEQYF.

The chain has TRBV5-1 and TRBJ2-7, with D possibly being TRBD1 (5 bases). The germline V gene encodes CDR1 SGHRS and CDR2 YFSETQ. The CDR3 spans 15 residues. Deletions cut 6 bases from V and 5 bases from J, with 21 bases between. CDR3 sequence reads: CASTNAGYYADEQYF. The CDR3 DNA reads TGCGCCAGCACTAATGCAGGGTACTACGCCGACGAGCAGTACTTC. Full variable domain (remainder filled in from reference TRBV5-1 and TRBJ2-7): KAGVTQTPRYLIKTRGQQVTLSCSPISGHRSVSWYQQTPGQGLQFLFEYFSETQRNKGNFPGRFSGRQFSNSRSEMNVSTLELGDSALYLCASTNAGYYADEQYFGPGTRLTVT.

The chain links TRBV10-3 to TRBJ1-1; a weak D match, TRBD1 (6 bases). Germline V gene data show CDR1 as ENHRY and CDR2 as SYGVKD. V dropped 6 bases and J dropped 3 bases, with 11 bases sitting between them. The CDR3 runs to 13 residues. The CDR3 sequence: CAIRGRGDTEAFF. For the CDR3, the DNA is TGTGCCATCAGGGGCAGGGGAGACACTGAAGCTTTCTTT.

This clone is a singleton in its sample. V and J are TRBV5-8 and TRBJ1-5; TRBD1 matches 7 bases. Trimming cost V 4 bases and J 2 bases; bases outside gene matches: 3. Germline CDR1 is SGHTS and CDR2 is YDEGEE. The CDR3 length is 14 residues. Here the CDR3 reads CASSPGQGNQPQHF. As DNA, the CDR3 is TGTGCCAGCAGCCCCGGACAGGGCAATCAGCCCCAGCATTTT.

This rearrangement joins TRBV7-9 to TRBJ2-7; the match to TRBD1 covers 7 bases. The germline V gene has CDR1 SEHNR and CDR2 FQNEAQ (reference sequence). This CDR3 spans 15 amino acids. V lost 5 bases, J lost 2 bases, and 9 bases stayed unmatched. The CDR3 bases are TGTGCCAGCAGCATGATACCGGGACAGACCTACGAGCAGTACTTC. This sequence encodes CASSMIPGQTYEQYF.

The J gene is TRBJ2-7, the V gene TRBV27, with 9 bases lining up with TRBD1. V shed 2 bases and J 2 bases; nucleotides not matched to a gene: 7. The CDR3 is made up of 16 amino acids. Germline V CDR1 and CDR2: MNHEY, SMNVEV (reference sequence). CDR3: CASSLGPGTGTYEQYF. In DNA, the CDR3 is TGTGCCAGCAGTTTAGGCCCTGGGACAGGGACCTACGAGCAGTACTTC.

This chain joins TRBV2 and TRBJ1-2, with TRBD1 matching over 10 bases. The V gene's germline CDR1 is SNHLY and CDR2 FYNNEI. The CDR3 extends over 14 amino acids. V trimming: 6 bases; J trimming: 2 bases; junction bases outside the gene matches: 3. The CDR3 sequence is CASRTDRGNYGYTF. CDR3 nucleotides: TGTGCCAGCAGGACGGACAGGGGGAACTATGGCTACACCTTC.

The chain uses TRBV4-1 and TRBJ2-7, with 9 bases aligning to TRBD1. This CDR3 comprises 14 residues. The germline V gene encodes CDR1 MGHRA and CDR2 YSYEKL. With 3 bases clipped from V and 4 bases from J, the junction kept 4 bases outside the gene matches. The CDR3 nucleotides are TGCGCCAGCAGCCATCCGGGACAGGGTTACGAGCAGTACTTC. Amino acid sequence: CASSHPGQGYEQYF.

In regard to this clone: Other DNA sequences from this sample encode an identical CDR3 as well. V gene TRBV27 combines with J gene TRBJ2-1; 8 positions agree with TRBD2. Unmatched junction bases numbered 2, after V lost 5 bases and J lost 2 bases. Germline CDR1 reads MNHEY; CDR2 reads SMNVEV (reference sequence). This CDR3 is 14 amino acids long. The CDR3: CASSLGLAYNEQFF. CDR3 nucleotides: TGTGCCAGCAGTCTGGGACTAGCCTACAATGAGCAGTTCTTC.

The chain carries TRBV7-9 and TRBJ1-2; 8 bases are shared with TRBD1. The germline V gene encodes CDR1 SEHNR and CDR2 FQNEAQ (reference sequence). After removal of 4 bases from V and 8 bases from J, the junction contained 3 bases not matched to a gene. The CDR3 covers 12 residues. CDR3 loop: CASSWGQEGYTF. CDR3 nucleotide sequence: TGTGCCAGCAGCTGGGGACAGGAAGGCTACACCTTC.

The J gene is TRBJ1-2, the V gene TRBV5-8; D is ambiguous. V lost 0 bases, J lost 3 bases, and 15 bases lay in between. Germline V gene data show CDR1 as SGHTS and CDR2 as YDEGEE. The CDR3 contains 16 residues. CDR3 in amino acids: CASSLAEEGFHYGYTF. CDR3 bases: TGTGCCAGCAGCTTGGCCGAGGAAGGATTTCACTATGGCTACACCTTC.

The CDR3 region has the DNA TGTGCCAGCAGCGGAGGGGCTAGCGGGCGGTACGAGCAGTACTTC. Its translation: CASSGGASGRYEQYF. The gene calls are TRBV13 and TRBJ2-7; 8 bases are a match to TRBD2. V trimming: 5 bases; J trimming: 4 bases; junction bases outside the gene matches: 10. The length of the CDR3 is 15 residues. The V gene's germline CDR1 is PRHDT and CDR2 FYEKMQ (reference sequence).

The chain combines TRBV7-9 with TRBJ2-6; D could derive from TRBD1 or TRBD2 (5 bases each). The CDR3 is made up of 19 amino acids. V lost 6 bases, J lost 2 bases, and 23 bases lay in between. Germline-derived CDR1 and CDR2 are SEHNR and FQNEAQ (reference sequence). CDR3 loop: CASRPSGGFGGAGANVLTF. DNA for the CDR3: TGTGCCAGCAGGCCTAGTGGGGGATTCGGCGGTGCTGGGGCCAACGTCCTGACTTTC. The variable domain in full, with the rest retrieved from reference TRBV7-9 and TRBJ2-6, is DTGVSQNPRHKITKRGQNVTFRCDPISEHNRLYWYRQTLGQGPEFLTYFQNEAQLEKSRLLSDRFSAERPKGSFSTLEIQRTEQGDSAMYLCASRPSGGFGGAGANVLTFGAGSRLTVL.

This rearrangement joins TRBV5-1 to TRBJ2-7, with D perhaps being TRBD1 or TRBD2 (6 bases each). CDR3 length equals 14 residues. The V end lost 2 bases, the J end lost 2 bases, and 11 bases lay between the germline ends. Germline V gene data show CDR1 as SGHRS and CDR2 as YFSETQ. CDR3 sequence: CASSLGGGPYEQYF. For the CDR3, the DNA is TGCGCCAGCAGCTTAGGTGGGGGGCCCTACGAGCAGTACTTC.

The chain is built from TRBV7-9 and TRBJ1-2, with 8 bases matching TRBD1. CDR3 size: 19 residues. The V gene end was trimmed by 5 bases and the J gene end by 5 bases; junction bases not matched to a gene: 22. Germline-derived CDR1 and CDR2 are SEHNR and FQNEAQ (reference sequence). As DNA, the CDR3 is TGTGCCAGCAGCCGAGGGTGGACAGGGATGGAGGAGGAGACATATGGCTACACCTTC. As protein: CASSRGWTGMEEETYGYTF.